This entry lists 31 T cell receptor beta chains sequenced from one sample in a study of early T cells in non-severe SARS-CoV-2 infection. TCRdb recomputed calls from the 5' RACE reads with MiXCR, one row per CDR3 protein. This table holds about 50,000 distinct CDR3 sequences, roughly 6.5% found once. This material consisted of whole blood, taken at baseline. The receptors stem from an adult who was a healthcare worker with PCR-confirmed SARS-CoV-2 infection or an uninfected control (not recorded which).

Many counts were recorded for this clonotype. The germline gene is not matched at one end of the junction; a read error may be the cause. The genes are TRBV6-5 and TRBJ1-1; TRBD1 might be the D (5 bases). CDR1 is MNHEY and CDR2 is SVGAGI in the germline V gene. The CDR3 totals 15 residues. CDR3 loop: CASSTSGALNTEVFF. CDR3 DNA sequence: TGTGCCAGCAGTACCTCCGGGGCACTGAACACTGAAGTTTTCTTT.

The rearrangement joins TRBV19 to TRBJ2-2; possibly TRBD1 or TRBD2 for D (6 bases each). The CDR3 extends over 17 amino acids. Looked up from germline, CDR1 is LNHDA and CDR2 is SQIVND (reference sequence). Trimming removed 3 bases from V and 0 bases from J, with 14 bases in between. The CDR3 bases are TGTGCCAGTAGTATGGGACAAGGGGGGTCGAACACCGGGGAGCTGTTTTTT. Amino acids: CASSMGQGGSNTGELFF.

This clonotype was picked up a small number of times. This chain joins TRBV28 and TRBJ2-3, with D perhaps TRBD1 or TRBD2 (5 bases each). CDR1 is MDHEN and CDR2 is SYDVKM in the germline V gene. V was clipped by 7 bases and J by 1 base, with 9 bases between them. CDR3 size: 13 residues. The CDR3 nucleotides read TGTGCCAGCAAGGGACGACGCACAGATACGCAGTATTTT. Translated: CASKGRRTDTQYF.

In its sample, this clonotype was seen many times. V gene TRBV30 combines with J gene TRBJ2-7; D unclear. Germline CDR1 reads GTSNPN; CDR2 reads SVGIG (reference sequence). V was cut by 4 bases and J by 2 bases, with 6 bases left in between. The CDR3 length is 11 residues. CDR3 region: CAWKSAYEQYF. CDR3 DNA sequence: TGTGCCTGGAAATCAGCCTACGAGCAGTACTTC.

The chain has TRBV10-1 and TRBJ2-3; tentatively, D is TRBD1 or TRBD2 (7 bases each). Germline loops: CDR1 WNHNN, CDR2 SYGVQD (reference sequence). The V gene lost 4 bases and the J gene lost 6 bases, with 17 bases spanning the gap. This CDR3 has 15 amino acids. The DNA for the CDR3 is TGCGCCAGCAGTGCCCAGGGGGGGATCGCGGATACGCAGTATTTT. This gives the protein CASSAQGGIADTQYF.

This clonotype was counted at least ten times. The chain links TRBV7-9 to TRBJ2-1; D ambiguous. CDR1 SEHNR and CDR2 FQNEAQ come from the germline V gene (reference sequence). The CDR3 is 13 residues long. V was trimmed by 5 bases and J by 9 bases, leaving 14 bases between them. The DNA for the CDR3 is TGTGCCAGCAGCCTACAAGCCGGCGGTGAGCAGTTCTTC. Protein: CASSLQAGGEQFF.

To note about this clonotype: This sequence may be a read error, since a much larger clone differs from it by one base. The chain has TRBV19 and TRBJ2-1; D is perhaps TRBD2 (6 bases). CDR3 size: 14 residues. The V and J ends lost 2 bases and 7 bases respectively, with 12 bases between them. Germline CDR1 reads LNHDA; CDR2 reads SQIVND (reference sequence). The CDR3 nucleotides are TGTGCCAGTAGTATAATCCAAGGAGGGAATGAGCAGTTCTTC. This codes for CASSIIQGGNEQFF.

This clonotype has ten or more counts. The rearrangement joins TRBV12-3 or TRBV12-4 to TRBJ2-1, with D possibly TRBD2 on 6 matching bases. The CDR3 spans 15 residues. V was shortened by 0 bases and J by 6 bases, with 12 bases between the two germline ends. Written as DNA, the CDR3 is TGTGCCAGCAGTTTAGCAGTCGGGAGAGCCAATGAGCAGTTCTTC. Amino acid sequence: CASSLAVGRANEQFF.

There are many counts of this clonotype. The chain links TRBV20-1 to TRBJ2-5, with TRBD2 identical over 7 bases. This CDR3 region has 14 residues. V shed 5 bases, J shed 6 bases, and the junction held 12 bases outside the gene matches. Germline V lookup: CDR1 DFQATT, CDR2 SNEGSKA (reference sequence). The CDR3 loop reads CSAGVGGIGKTQYF. In DNA, the CDR3 is TGCAGTGCTGGAGTCGGGGGGATTGGGAAGACCCAGTACTTC.

This clonotype was seen many times. The CDR3 DNA reads as TGTGCCAGCAGCCTCAGCCCGAGAACTGAAGCTTTCTTT. Residues: CASSLSPRTEAFF. This chain uses TRBV27 with TRBJ1-1; D unresolved. This CDR3 spans 13 amino acids. Germline CDR1 MNHEY, CDR2 SMNVEV (reference sequence). V lost 6 bases, J lost 5 bases, and 13 bases lay in between.

This clonotype was found a few times. The chain employs TRBV7-6 and TRBJ2-3; D gene ambiguous. This CDR3 is 17 amino acids long. V lost 0 bases and J 2 bases, leaving 15 bases between the germline ends. Germline CDR1 reads SGHVS; CDR2 reads FNYEAQ. This CDR3 reads CASSLAGNPLNTDTQYF. In DNA form, the CDR3 reads TGTGCCAGCAGCTTAGCGGGGAATCCCCTGAACACAGATACGCAGTATTTT.

This clonotype appeared many times. This chain connects TRBV20-1 to TRBJ2-3; 7 nucleotides agree with TRBD2. The CDR3 sequence is 15 residues long. V shed 0 bases, J shed 1 base, and the junction held 4 bases outside the gene matches. CDR1 and CDR2 (germline): DFQATT, SNEGSKA (reference sequence). This chain's CDR3 is CSARERGFGTDTQYF. The CDR3 coding sequence is TGCAGTGCTAGAGAGCGGGGGTTCGGCACAGATACGCAGTATTTT.

This clonotype was seen at least ten times. The genes are TRBV29-1 and TRBJ2-7; D is unclear. V lost 1 base and J lost 1, with 8 bases in between. Germline V CDR1 and CDR2: SQVTM, ANQGSEA. The CDR3 has 13 residues. The CDR3 protein is CSVEVGRSYEQYF. CDR3 coding DNA: TGCAGCGTTGAAGTGGGCAGGTCCTACGAGCAGTACTTC.

This clonotype turned up a few times. The chain couples TRBV4-3 to TRBJ2-7; TRBD1 matches at 7 bases. This CDR3 has 14 amino acids. Per germline, CDR1 LGHNA and CDR2 YSLEER. V gave up 5 bases and J gave up 6 bases; unmatched junction bases: 10. This CDR3 is CASSEGQTSTEQYF. CDR3 nucleotides: TGCGCCAGCAGCGAGGGACAGACCTCCACCGAGCAGTACTTC.

This clonotype occurred a few times. The chain couples TRBV11-2 to TRBJ2-2; 9 bases match TRBD1. Germline CDR1 SGHAT, CDR2 FQNNGV. This CDR3 comprises 16 residues. Unmatched junction bases numbered 8, after V lost 5 bases and J lost 4 bases. The CDR3 region is CASSMLTGGGTGELFF. The CDR3 nucleotides read TGTGCCAGCAGCATGCTGACAGGGGGAGGCACCGGGGAGCTGTTTTTT.

This clonotype was seen repeatedly, ten times or more. The V and J genes are TRBV3-1 and TRBJ2-7; 8 bases fit TRBD1. Germline-derived CDR1 and CDR2 are LGHDT and YNNKEL (reference sequence). V lost 0 bases and J lost 4; bases outside the gene matches: 8. CDR3 length: 16 residues. CDR3 DNA sequence: TGTGCCAGCAGCCAAGATATTGGGACAGGCCTGTACGAGCAGTACTTC. Protein product: CASSQDIGTGLYEQYF.

Comment on this clonotype: A single base separates this from a much larger clone, so it may be a read error. The rearrangement links TRBV20-1 to TRBJ2-3; 7 positions agree with TRBD1. The CDR3 has 12 residues. J was trimmed by 9 bases and V by 3 bases; bases with no gene match: 6. From germline, CDR1 is DFQATT and CDR2 SNEGSKA (reference sequence). The CDR3: CSARPDRETQYF. The CDR3 bases are TGCAGTGCTAGGCCCGACAGGGAAACGCAGTATTTT.

This clonotype was observed many times. The rearrangement joins TRBV9 to TRBJ1-1; 8 nucleotides agree with TRBD1. The ends lost 4 bases at V and 4 bases at J; junction bases unmatched: 12. In germline, CDR1 is SGDLS, CDR2 YYNGEE. This CDR3 has 16 residues. The CDR3 region has the DNA TGTGCCAGCAGCTTCGGGGCAGGGGGCGCAATCACTGAAGCTTTCTTT. Translating it yields CASSFGAGGAITEAFF. Full variable domain (missing parts from reference TRBV9 and TRBJ1-1): DSGVTQTPKHLITATGQRVTLRCSPRSGDLSVYWYQQSLDQGLQFLIQYYNGEERAKGNILERFSAQQFPDLHSELNLSSLELGDSALYFCASSFGAGGAITEAFFGQGTRLTVV.

This chain uses TRBV6-6 with TRBJ2-2; 8 bases are shared with TRBD1. The CDR3 contains 16 residues. Trimming took 7 bases from V and 8 from J; bases not matched to a gene: 15. Germline lookup yields CDR1 MNHNY and CDR2 SVGAGI (reference sequence). Written as DNA, the CDR3 is TGTGCCAGCAAGATAGGACAGGGCAGCGCGGAGGGGGAGCTGTTTTTT. It encodes CASKIGQGSAEGELFF.

This clonotype has a handful of counts. This chain joins TRBV2 and TRBJ2-6, with unresolved D. Trimming pared 7 bases from V and 2 bases from J, leaving 12 bases between. The CDR3 loop spans 15 amino acids. CDR1 SNHLY and CDR2 FYNNEI come from the germline V gene. In nucleotides, the CDR3 is TGTGCCAGCAATAGAATAGGGACTGGGGCCAACGTCCTGACTTTC. This gives the protein CASNRIGTGANVLTF.

This clonotype was picked up many times. The chain joins TRBV30 to TRBJ1-6; TRBD1 agrees at 10 bases. Germline V CDR1 and CDR2: GTSNPN, SVGIG (reference sequence). This CDR3 contains 13 residues. V was pared by 8 bases and J by 9 bases, with 7 bases of the junction left unmatched. In DNA form, the CDR3 reads TGTGCCGGGACAGGGGTTCCGGGTTCACCCCTCCACTTT. Its translation: CAGTGVPGSPLHF.

This clonotype turned up a few times. This chain connects TRBV11-2 to TRBJ2-7; 7 bases align to TRBD2. The CDR3 is 13 residues long. V shed 5 bases and J 2 bases; nucleotides not matched to a gene: 3. Germline CDR1 and CDR2: SGHAT and FQNNGV. CDR3: CASSPGTTYEQYF. CDR3 in DNA: TGTGCCAGCAGCCCCGGGACTACCTACGAGCAGTACTTC.

The chain joins TRBV18 to TRBJ1-1; 8 bases are shared with TRBD1. This CDR3 contains 15 residues. The germline gives CDR1 KGHSH, CDR2 LQKENI. V lost 1 base, J lost 3 bases, and 4 bases stayed unmatched. CDR3 in DNA: TGTGCCAGCTCACCACGGGACAGGACCTACACTGAAGCTTTCTTT. Translation: CASSPRDRTYTEAFF.

This clonotype has a count of ten or more. The J gene is TRBJ1-6, the V gene TRBV5-1; 7 bases match TRBD1. J was trimmed by 10 bases and V by 0 bases; bases with no gene match: 1. CDR1 is SGHRS, CDR2 YFSETQ, per germline. This CDR3 has 13 residues. The CDR3: CASSLGQGSPLHF. The CDR3 DNA sequence: TGCGCCAGCAGCTTGGGACAGGGCTCACCCCTCCACTTT.

In its sample, this clonotype was seen many times. The chain is built from TRBV20-1 and TRBJ1-6; D gene unclear. The CDR3 covers 16 residues. The germline CDR1 and CDR2 sequences are DFQATT and SNEGSKA (reference sequence). V was trimmed by 0 bases and J by 10 bases, leaving 19 bases between them. In DNA form, the CDR3 reads TGCAGTGCTAGAGAGACGGGCCTTTCCCTGAGCTCACCCCTCCACTTT. Translation gives CSARETGLSLSSPLHF.

This clonotype was seen a few times. The chain has TRBV6-5 and TRBJ2-5; D is unresolved. V was clipped by 1 base and J by 2 bases, with 8 bases between them. CDR3 length equals 14 residues. CDR1 and CDR2 from the germline V gene are MNHEY and SVGAGI. As DNA, the CDR3 is TGTGCCAGCAGTTACTTGGGATTTCAAGAGACCCAGTACTTC. Its translation: CASSYLGFQETQYF.

This clonotype was found once. In DNA, the CDR3 is TGCGCCAGCAGCCAAGATCAACATACTAACTATGGCTACACCTTC. This encodes CASSQDQHTNYGYTF. The chain is built from TRBV4-3 and TRBJ1-2; D remains ambiguous. With 0 bases removed from V and 0 bases from J, the gap between germline ends came to 8 bases. The length of the CDR3 is 15 residues. Germline loops: CDR1 LGHNA, CDR2 YSLEER.

This clonotype has ten or more counts. The genes are TRBV6-5 and TRBJ2-2; unclear D gene. Trimming cost V 2 bases and J 10 bases, with 11 bases left between them. This CDR3 region has 13 residues. Germline V CDR1 and CDR2: MNHEY, SVGAGI. In DNA, the CDR3 is TGTGCCAGCAGTTACCTGAACGATCTGGAGCTGTTTTTT. It is translated as CASSYLNDLELFF.

This clonotype showed up just a few times. This chain uses TRBV7-2 with TRBJ1-2, with TRBD1 matching 7 bases. Germline assignment: CDR1 SGHTA and CDR2 FQGNSA. V lost 6 bases and J lost 4; bases outside the gene matches: 11. The CDR3 has 15 residues. The CDR3 spells CASSSLQGYVYGYTF. The DNA for the CDR3 is TGTGCCAGCAGTTCATTACAGGGGTACGTCTATGGCTACACCTTC.

In its sample, this clonotype was seen many times. The genes are TRBV6-5 and TRBJ1-1, with TRBD1 matching 7 bases. The CDR3 consists of 13 residues. After removal of 5 bases from V and 1 base from J, the junction contained 1 base not matched to a gene. The germline CDR1 and CDR2 sequences are MNHEY and SVGAGI. In DNA form, the CDR3 reads TGTGCCAGCAGTCGGACAGGGAACACTGAAGCTTTCTTT. Translating gives CASSRTGNTEAFF.

Comment on this clonotype: Just one base apart from a much larger clone, this may be a read error. It is likely a read error, because the conserved phenylalanine at the end of the CDR3 is missing. The chain combines TRBV4-3 with TRBJ2-7; either TRBD1 or TRBD2 may supply D (5 bases each). Germline V gene data show CDR1 as LGHNA and CDR2 as YSLEER. The CDR3 contains 14 residues. Trimming pared 3 bases from V and 2 bases from J, leaving 11 bases between. CDR3 in DNA: TGCGCCAGCAGCCACCGGGACGGCCCCTACGAGCAGTACTAC. Translated, it gives CASSHRDGPYEQYY.